This paragraph covers one TCR beta chain sequence. Its target is unknown. The entry originates in a study of cytomegalovirus exposure and HLA in healthy donors. Study-wide context: In an earlier analysis, 95 million to 130 million unique TCR beta sequences were found from 150 million to 200 million T cells. Study results and caveats: Most of the CMV-associated TCR beta chains (in a later analysis) appeared to be HLA-restricted. In an earlier analysis, about 87% or about 30%: the productive usage of most TCR beta V segments.

Trimming left V 2 bases short and J 5 bases short, with 9 bases between. Germline CDR1 is SGHTA and CDR2 is FQGNSA. CDR3 length: 13 residues. Use of 60 Vbeta and 13 Jbeta primers characterized the PCR. Only in-frame clones appear in the TCRdb table, and some are missing; sequencing was by immunoSEQ multiplex PCR. There are approximately 150,000 clones in the sample; 65% to 85% occur only once, and approximately 7% lies in the top ten. The sample was PBMCs. This sequence was found in a woman in her 30s in good health and CMV-seropositive. The chain couples TRBV7-2 to TRBJ2-5; D is perhaps TRBD2 (5 bases). CDR3 sequence: CASSLRRRETQYF. The CDR3 DNA sequence: TGTGCCAGCAGCTTACGGCGGAGGGAGACCCAGTACTTC.